These 20 T cell receptor beta chains originate from one sample sequenced in a study of blood T cell repertoires in COVID-19. Profiling relied on immunoSEQ multiplex PCR, and the TCRdb table lists in-frame clones only, not all of them. The sample includes around 150,000 clones, 85% of them seen just once. The specimen was peripheral blood. These receptor sequences come from a woman aged 60-70 years with COVID-19, enrolled during active disease.

This clone has only one observation. This chain links TRBV6-6 with TRBJ1-3; unclear D gene. Trimming took 2 bases from V and 4 from J, leaving 9 bases between them. This CDR3 region has 14 residues. Germline assignment: CDR1 MNHNY and CDR2 SVGAGI (reference sequence). In DNA form, the CDR3 reads TGTGCCAGCAGTTACGAAGCAGGAGGAAACACCATATATTTT. As protein: CASSYEAGGNTIYF.

The V and J genes are TRBV9 and TRBJ1-2; no reliable D call. The germline V gene has CDR1 SGDLS and CDR2 YYNGEE. This CDR3 has 13 residues. The V and J ends lost 0 bases and 3 bases respectively, with 6 bases between them. This chain's CDR3 is CASSVGQDYGYTF. As DNA, the CDR3 is TGTGCCAGCAGCGTAGGGCAGGACTATGGCTACACCTTC.

The V call is TRBV7-9, the J call TRBJ1-2, with 9 bases lining up with TRBD1. Germline-derived CDR1 and CDR2 are SEHNR and FQNEAQ (reference sequence). The CDR3 loop spans 16 amino acids. V shed 3 bases and J 7 bases; nucleotides not matched to a gene: 12. The CDR3 DNA reads as TGTGCCAGCAGCTTTGGACCGGCGGGACAGGGATTTGGCTACACCTTC. Its protein is CASSFGPAGQGFGYTF.

The chain employs TRBV7-8 and TRBJ2-3; D might be TRBD1 (5 bases). Trimming removed 1 base at V and 3 bases at J, with 11 bases between. CDR1 and CDR2 from the germline V gene are SGHVS and FQNEAQ. CDR3 length: 15 amino acids. DNA for the CDR3: TGTGCCAGCAGCTTAGAGGGGTTAAGAACAGATACGCAGTATTTT. It codes for CASSLEGLRTDTQYF.

This chain connects TRBV25-1 to TRBJ2-6, with D perhaps matching TRBD1 (6 bases). The CDR3 spans 17 residues. Germline V CDR1 and CDR2: MGHDK, SYGVNS. Trimming removed 6 bases at V and 4 bases at J, with 19 bases between. The CDR3 is CASRSPGVQSGANVLTF. CDR3 in DNA: TGTGCCAGCAGGTCCCCAGGGGTTCAATCCGGGGCCAACGTCCTGACTTTC.

J is TRBJ1-6 and V is TRBV6-5; 8 bases fit TRBD1. J lost 8 bases, V lost 5 bases, and 8 bases had no gene match. CDR1 MNHEY and CDR2 SVGAGI come from the germline V gene. This CDR3 contains 15 residues. CDR3 DNA sequence: TGTGCCAGCAGTCGGACGGGACAGGTATATTCACCCCTCCACTTT. This codes for CASSRTGQVYSPLHF.

The V call is TRBV11-1, the J call TRBJ2-1, with TRBD2 matching over 7 bases. Per the germline V gene, CDR1 is SGHAT and CDR2 is FQDESV (reference sequence). Trimming at V came to 5 bases and at J to 9 bases, leaving 10 bases not matched to a gene. This CDR3 has 14 residues. This chain's CDR3 is CASSKGRGKGEQFF. The DNA for the CDR3 is TGTGCCAGCAGCAAGGGGCGGGGGAAGGGTGAGCAGTTCTTC. Variable domain in full (rest from reference TRBV11-1 and TRBJ2-1): EAEVAQSPRYKITEKSQAVAFWCDPISGHATLYWYRQILGQGPELLVQFQDESVVDDSQLPKDRFSAERLKGVDSTLKIQPAELGDSAMYLCASSKGRGKGEQFFGPGTRLTVL.

The table lists this clone with many counts. V is TRBV4-2 and J is TRBJ2-3; 12 bases agree with TRBD2. Germline assignment: CDR1 LGHNA and CDR2 YNFKEQ. Trimming cost V 1 base and J 0 bases; bases outside gene matches: 8. There are 19 residues in the CDR3. The CDR3 reads CASSQGASGGATSTDTQYF. In nucleotides, the CDR3 is TGTGCCAGCAGCCAAGGGGCTAGCGGGGGGGCCACTAGCACAGATACGCAGTATTTT.

The rearrangement uses TRBV7-3 and TRBJ2-7, with 9 bases identical to TRBD2. V lost 5 bases, J lost 2 bases, and 7 bases stayed unmatched. The CDR3 totals 15 residues. CDR1 and CDR2 from the germline V gene are SGHTA and FQGTGA. The CDR3 DNA follows: TGTGCCAGCAGCCTGGGGGCTAGCGGGACCTACGAGCAGTACTTC. Translation gives CASSLGASGTYEQYF.

Only a few counts were recorded for this clone. The V and J genes are TRBV2 and TRBJ1-5; maybe TRBD1 (5 bases). The CDR3 is 16 amino acids. V was shortened by 4 bases and J by 0 bases, with 13 bases between the two germline ends. Germline V gene data show CDR1 as SNHLY and CDR2 as FYNNEI. The CDR3 loop reads CASSVMDTRSNQPQHF. The CDR3 DNA reads as TGTGCCAGCAGTGTCATGGACACTCGTAGCAATCAGCCCCAGCATTTT. Full variable domain (rest looked up from reference TRBV2 and TRBJ1-5): EPEVTQTPSHQVTQMGQEVILRCVPISNHLYFYWYRQILGQKVEFLVSFYNNEISEKSEIFDDQFSVERPDGSNFTLKIRSTKLEDSAMYFCASSVMDTRSNQPQHFGDGTRLSIL.

The CDR3 coding sequence is TGCGCCAGTACAGGGAACTATGGCTACACCTTC. Translation gives CASTGNYGYTF. The chain recombines TRBV5-1 with TRBJ1-2; possible D gene TRBD1, 6 bases. The V end was cut by 8 bases, the J end by 2 bases, with 7 bases between. This CDR3 spans 11 amino acids. Germline CDR1 SGHRS, CDR2 YFSETQ.

V gene TRBV30 combines with J gene TRBJ1-2; 9 bases align to TRBD1. This CDR3 spans 14 amino acids. From germline, CDR1 is GTSNPN and CDR2 SVGIG (reference sequence). V trimming: 1 base; J trimming: 3 bases; junction bases outside the gene matches: 3. The CDR3 is CAWSGTGEDYGYTF. The DNA for the CDR3 is TGTGCCTGGAGTGGGACAGGGGAGGACTATGGCTACACCTTC.

The rearrangement uses TRBV5-1 and TRBJ2-7; 7 positions match TRBD1. V lost 0 bases and J lost 4; bases outside the gene matches: 1. Germline V gives CDR1 SGHRS, CDR2 YFSETQ. The CDR3 has 13 residues. CDR3 DNA: TGCGCCAGCAGCTTGGACAGGGGTTACGAGCAGTACGTC. Amino acids: CASSLDRGYEQYV.

The CDR3 is CASSEVTGITQPQHF. The CDR3 DNA reads as TGTGCCAGCAGTGAAGTAACAGGGATCACTCAGCCCCAGCATTTT. This chain connects TRBV6-1 to TRBJ1-5; D possibly corresponds to TRBD1 (6 bases). The CDR3 covers 15 residues. Per germline, CDR1 MNHNS and CDR2 SASEGT. The ends were cut back, 1 base at V and 6 bases at J, with 13 bases in the middle.

This clone has more than one count but fewer than ten. The chain couples TRBV6-5 to TRBJ1-2; no definite D call. Trimming shortened V by 7 bases and J by 1 base, and 7 bases separated the two germline ends. The germline V gene encodes CDR1 MNHEY and CDR2 SVGAGI. CDR3 length: 12 amino acids. CDR3 nucleotide sequence: TGTGCCAGCATTAGCCTTAACTATGGCTACACCTTC. Its protein product is CASISLNYGYTF.

This chain joins TRBV4-1 and TRBJ2-1, with 9 bases matching TRBD2. The CDR3 is made up of 17 amino acids. The V gene end was trimmed by 4 bases and the J gene end by 3 bases; junction bases not matched to a gene: 10. Germline lookup yields CDR1 MGHRA and CDR2 YSYEKL. The CDR3 coding sequence is TGCGCCAGCAGCCCCTTCGGGGGACTAGCTGTCTACAATGAGCAGTTCTTC. This sequence encodes CASSPFGGLAVYNEQFF.

This clone was recorded only once. The chain links TRBV9 to TRBJ2-2, with D possibly being TRBD2 (6 bases). Germline lookup yields CDR1 SGDLS and CDR2 YYNGEE. V shed 0 bases and J shed 4 bases, with 10 bases lying between them. The CDR3 contains 15 residues. CDR3 nucleotide sequence: TGTGCCAGCAGCGTAGCTGGGGGAGGCACCGGGGAGCTGTTTTTT. It codes for CASSVAGGGTGELFF. Looking up the rest from reference TRBV9 and TRBJ2-2 gives the full variable domain: DSGVTQTPKHLITATGQRVTLRCSPRSGDLSVYWYQQSLDQGLQFLIQYYNGEERAKGNILERFSAQQFPDLHSELNLSSLELGDSALYFCASSVAGGGTGELFFGEGSRLTVL.

CDR3 protein: CASRYSNNQPQHF. The CDR3 DNA sequence: TGTGCCAGCAGGTATAGTAACAATCAGCCCCAGCATTTT. V usage is TRBV6-5 and J usage is TRBJ1-5; no clear D. Germline CDR1 and CDR2: MNHEY and SVGAGI. With 6 bases removed from V and 3 bases from J, the gap between germline ends came to 9 bases. CDR3 length equals 13 residues.

The chain carries TRBV11-2 and TRBJ1-1; D might be TRBD1 (6 bases). V shed 5 bases and J shed 0 bases, with 10 bases lying between them. This CDR3 spans 14 amino acids. The germline gives CDR1 SGHAT, CDR2 FQNNGV. The DNA for the CDR3 is TGTGCCAGCAGCCGGGACATTATGAACACTGAAGCTTTCTTT. It is translated as CASSRDIMNTEAFF.

This chain links TRBV7-2 with TRBJ1-4; 7 bases are shared with TRBD1. Germline CDR1 and CDR2: SGHTA and FQGNSA. This CDR3 comprises 14 residues. V shed 3 bases and J 4 bases; nucleotides not matched to a gene: 2. In DNA form, the CDR3 reads TGTGCCAGCAGCTTGACAGGGTTTAATGAAAAACTGTTTTTT. Translation: CASSLTGFNEKLFF.